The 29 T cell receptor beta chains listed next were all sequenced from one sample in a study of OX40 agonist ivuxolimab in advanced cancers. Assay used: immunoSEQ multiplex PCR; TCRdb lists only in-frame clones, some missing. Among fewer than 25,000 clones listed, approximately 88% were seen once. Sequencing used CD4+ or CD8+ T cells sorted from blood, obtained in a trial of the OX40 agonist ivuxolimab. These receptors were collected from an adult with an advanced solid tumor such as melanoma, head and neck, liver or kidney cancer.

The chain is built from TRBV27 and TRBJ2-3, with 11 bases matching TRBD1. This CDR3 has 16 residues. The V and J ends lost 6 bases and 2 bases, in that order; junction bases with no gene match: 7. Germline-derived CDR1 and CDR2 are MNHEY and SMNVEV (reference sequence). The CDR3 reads CASRSLGQGVTDTQYF. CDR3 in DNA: TGTGCCAGCAGGAGCCTGGGACAGGGGGTCACAGATACGCAGTATTTT.

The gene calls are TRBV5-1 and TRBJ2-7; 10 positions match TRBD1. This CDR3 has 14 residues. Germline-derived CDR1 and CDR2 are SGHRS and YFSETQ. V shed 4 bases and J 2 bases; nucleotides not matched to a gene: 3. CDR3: CASSGGQGAYEQYF. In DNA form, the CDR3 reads TGCGCCAGCAGCGGAGGACAGGGGGCCTACGAGCAGTACTTC.

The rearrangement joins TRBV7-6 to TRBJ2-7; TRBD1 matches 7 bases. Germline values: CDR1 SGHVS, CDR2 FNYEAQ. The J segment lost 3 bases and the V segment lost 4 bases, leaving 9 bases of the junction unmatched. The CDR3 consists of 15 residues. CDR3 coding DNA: TGTGCCAGCAGCTCGGAAGCCGGGACAGTCTACGAGCAGTACTTC. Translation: CASSSEAGTVYEQYF.

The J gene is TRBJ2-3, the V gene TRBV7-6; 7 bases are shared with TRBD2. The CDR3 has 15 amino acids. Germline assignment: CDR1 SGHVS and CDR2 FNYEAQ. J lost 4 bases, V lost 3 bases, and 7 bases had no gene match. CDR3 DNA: TGTGCCAGCAGCTTTCAAGCGGGATGGGCAGATACGCAGTATTTT. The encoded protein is CASSFQAGWADTQYF. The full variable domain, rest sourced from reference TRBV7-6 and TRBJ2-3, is GAGVSQSPRYKVTKRGQDVALRCDPISGHVSLYWYRQALGQGPEFLTYFNYEAQQDKSGLPNDRFSAERPEGSISTLTIQRTEQRDSAMYRCASSFQAGWADTQYFGPGTRLTVL.

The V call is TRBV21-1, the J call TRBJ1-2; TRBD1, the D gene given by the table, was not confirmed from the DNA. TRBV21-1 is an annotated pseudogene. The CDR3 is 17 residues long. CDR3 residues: CASSKARTGCEMGGYTF. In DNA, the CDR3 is TGTGCCAGCAGCAAAGCTAGGACAGGGTGTGAGATGGGAGGCTACACCTTC.

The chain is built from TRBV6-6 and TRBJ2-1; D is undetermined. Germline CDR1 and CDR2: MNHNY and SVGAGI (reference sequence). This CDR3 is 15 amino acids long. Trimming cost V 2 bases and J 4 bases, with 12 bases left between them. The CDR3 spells CASSYPYPVYNEQFF. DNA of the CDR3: TGTGCCAGCAGTTACCCGTACCCAGTTTACAATGAGCAGTTCTTC.

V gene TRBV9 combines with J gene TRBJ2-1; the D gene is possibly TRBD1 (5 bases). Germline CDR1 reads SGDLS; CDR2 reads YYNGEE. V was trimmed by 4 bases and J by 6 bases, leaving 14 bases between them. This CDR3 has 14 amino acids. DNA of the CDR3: TGTGCCAGCAGCTCCGGACATGTATCCAATGAGCAGTTCTTC. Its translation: CASSSGHVSNEQFF.

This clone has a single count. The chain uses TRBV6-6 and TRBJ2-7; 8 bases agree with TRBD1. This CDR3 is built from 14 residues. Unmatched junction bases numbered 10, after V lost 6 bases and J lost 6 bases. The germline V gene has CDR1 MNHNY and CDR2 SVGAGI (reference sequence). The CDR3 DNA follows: TGTGCCAGCAGGGTAGACAGGGGCCTCGGCGAGCAGTACTTC. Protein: CASRVDRGLGEQYF.

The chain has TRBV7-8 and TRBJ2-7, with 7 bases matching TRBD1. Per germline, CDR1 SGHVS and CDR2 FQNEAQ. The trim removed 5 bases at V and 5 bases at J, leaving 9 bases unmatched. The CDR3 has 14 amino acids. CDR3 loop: CASSPTGSLNEQYF. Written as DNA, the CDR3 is TGTGCCAGCAGCCCGACAGGGAGTCTCAACGAGCAGTACTTC.

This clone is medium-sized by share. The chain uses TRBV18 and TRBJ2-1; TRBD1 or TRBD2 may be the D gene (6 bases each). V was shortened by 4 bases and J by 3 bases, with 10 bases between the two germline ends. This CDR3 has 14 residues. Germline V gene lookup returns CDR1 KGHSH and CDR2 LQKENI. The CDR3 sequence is CASSRGAYYNEQFF. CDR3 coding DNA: TGTGCCAGCTCACGGGGGGCTTACTACAATGAGCAGTTCTTC. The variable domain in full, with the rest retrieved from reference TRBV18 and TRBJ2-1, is NAGVMQNPRHLVRRRGQEARLRCSPMKGHSHVYWYRQLPEEGLKFMVYLQKENIIDESGMPKERFSAEFPKEGPSILRIQQVVRGDSAAYFCASSRGAYYNEQFFGPGTRLTVL.

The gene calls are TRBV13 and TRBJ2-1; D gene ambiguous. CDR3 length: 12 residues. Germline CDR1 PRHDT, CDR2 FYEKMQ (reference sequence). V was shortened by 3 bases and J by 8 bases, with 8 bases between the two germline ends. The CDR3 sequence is CASSFLVDEQFF. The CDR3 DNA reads TGTGCCAGCAGCTTCTTGGTGGATGAGCAGTTCTTC. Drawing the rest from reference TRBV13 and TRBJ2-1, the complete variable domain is AAGVIQSPRHLIKEKRETATLKCYPIPRHDTVYWYQQGPGQDPQFLISFYEKMQSDKGSIPDRFSAQQFSDYHSELNMSSLELGDSALYFCASSFLVDEQFFGPGTRLTVL.

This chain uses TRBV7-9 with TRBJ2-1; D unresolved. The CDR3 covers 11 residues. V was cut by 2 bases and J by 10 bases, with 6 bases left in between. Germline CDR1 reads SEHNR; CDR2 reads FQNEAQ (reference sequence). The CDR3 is CASSLTKEQFF. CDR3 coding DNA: TGTGCCAGCAGCTTAACCAAAGAGCAGTTCTTC. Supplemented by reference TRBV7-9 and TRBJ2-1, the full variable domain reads DTGVSQNPRHKITKRGQNVTFRCDPISEHNRLYWYRQTLGQGPEFLTYFQNEAQLEKSRLLSDRFSAERPKGSFSTLEIQRTEQGDSAMYLCASSLTKEQFFGPGTRLTVL.

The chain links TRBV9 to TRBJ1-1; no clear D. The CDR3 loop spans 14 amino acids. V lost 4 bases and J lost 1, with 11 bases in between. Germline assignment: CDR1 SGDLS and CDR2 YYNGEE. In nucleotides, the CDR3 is TGTGCCAGCAGCTCCACGCACAAGAACACTGAAGCTTTCTTT. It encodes CASSSTHKNTEAFF.

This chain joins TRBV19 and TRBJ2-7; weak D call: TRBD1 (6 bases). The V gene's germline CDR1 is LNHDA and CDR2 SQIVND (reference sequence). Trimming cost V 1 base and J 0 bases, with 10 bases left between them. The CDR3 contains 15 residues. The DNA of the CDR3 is TGTGCCAGTAGTATAGCCTGGGACACCTCCTACGAGCAGTACTTC. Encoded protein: CASSIAWDTSYEQYF.

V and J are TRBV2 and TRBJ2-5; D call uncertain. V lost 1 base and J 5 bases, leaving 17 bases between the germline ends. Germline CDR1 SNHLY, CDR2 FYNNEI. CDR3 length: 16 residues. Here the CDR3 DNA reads TGTGCCAGCAGTGAAGAAGGGCCCGGGTCCCGCGAGACCCAGTACTTC. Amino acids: CASSEEGPGSRETQYF.

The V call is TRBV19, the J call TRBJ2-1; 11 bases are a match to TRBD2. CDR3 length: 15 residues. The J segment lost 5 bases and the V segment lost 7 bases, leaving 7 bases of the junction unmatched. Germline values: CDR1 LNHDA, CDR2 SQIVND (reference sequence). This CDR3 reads CASNPLAGGDNEQFF. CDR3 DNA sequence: TGTGCCAGTAACCCCCTAGCGGGAGGCGACAATGAGCAGTTCTTC.

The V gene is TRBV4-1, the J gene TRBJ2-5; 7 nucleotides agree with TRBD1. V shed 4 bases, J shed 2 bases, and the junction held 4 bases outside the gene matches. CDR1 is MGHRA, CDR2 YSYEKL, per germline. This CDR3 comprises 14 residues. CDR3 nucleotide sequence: TGCGCCAGCAGCCCCCGGACAGGTCAAGAGACCCAGTACTTC. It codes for CASSPRTGQETQYF.

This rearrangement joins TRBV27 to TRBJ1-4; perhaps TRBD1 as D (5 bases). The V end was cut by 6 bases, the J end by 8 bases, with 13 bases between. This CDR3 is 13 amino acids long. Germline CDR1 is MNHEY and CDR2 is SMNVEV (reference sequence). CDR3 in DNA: TGTGCCAGCAGGGGCAGGGTTAGGGAAAAACTGTTTTTT. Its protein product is CASRGRVREKLFF.

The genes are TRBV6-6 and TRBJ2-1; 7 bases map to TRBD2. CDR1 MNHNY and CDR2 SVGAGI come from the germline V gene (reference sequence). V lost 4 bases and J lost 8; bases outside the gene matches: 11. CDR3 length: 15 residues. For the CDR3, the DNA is TGTGCCAGCAGTTCTCCTGAGACTGGGGGGGATGAGCAGTTCTTC. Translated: CASSSPETGGDEQFF.

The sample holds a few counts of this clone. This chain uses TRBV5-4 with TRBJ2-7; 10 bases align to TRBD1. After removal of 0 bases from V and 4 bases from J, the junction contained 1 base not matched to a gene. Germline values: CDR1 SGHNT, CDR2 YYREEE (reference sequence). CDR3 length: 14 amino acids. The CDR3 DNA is TGTGCCAGCAGCTTGGGACAGGGGGCGTACGAGCAGTACTTC. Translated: CASSLGQGAYEQYF.

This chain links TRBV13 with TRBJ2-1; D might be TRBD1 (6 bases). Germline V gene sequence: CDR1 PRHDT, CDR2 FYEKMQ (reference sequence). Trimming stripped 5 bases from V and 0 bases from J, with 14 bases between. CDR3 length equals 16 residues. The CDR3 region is CASSARGLSSYNEQFF. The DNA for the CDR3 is TGTGCCAGCAGCGCAAGGGGGTTGAGCTCCTACAATGAGCAGTTCTTC.

The CDR3 sequence: CASSPAGENIQYF. The DNA of the CDR3 is TGTGCCAGCAGCCCGGCGGGGGAAAACATTCAGTACTTC. The V and J genes are TRBV7-9 and TRBJ2-4; 7 bases are a match to TRBD2. The CDR3 spans 13 residues. Germline trimming cut 5 bases from V and 5 bases from J; bases unmatched to any gene: 3. The germline gives CDR1 SEHNR, CDR2 FQNEAQ (reference sequence).

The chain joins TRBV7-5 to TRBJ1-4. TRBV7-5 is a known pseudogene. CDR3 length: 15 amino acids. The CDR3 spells CVRSNAGTENEKLFF. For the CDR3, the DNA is TGTGTCAGAAGCAACGCCGGGACGGAAAATGAAAAACTGTTTTTT.

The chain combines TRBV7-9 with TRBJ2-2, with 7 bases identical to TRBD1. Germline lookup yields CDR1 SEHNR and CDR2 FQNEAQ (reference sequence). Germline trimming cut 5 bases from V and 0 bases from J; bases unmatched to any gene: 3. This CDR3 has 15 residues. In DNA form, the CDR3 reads TGTGCCAGCAGCCCGACAGGGACGAACACCGGGGAGCTGTTTTTT. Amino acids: CASSPTGTNTGELFF.

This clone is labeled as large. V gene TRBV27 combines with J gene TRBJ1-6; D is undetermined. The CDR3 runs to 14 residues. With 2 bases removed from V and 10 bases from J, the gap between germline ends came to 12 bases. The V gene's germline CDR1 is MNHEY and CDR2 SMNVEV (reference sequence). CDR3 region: CASSLGGFGSPLHF. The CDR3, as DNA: TGTGCCAGCAGTTTAGGAGGGTTCGGGTCACCCCTCCACTTT.

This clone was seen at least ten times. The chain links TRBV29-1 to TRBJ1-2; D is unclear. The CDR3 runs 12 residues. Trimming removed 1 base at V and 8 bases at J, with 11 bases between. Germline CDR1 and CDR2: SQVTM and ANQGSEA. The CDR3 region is CSVEGRGRGYTF. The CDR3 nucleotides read TGCAGCGTTGAAGGGCGGGGAAGGGGCTACACCTTC.

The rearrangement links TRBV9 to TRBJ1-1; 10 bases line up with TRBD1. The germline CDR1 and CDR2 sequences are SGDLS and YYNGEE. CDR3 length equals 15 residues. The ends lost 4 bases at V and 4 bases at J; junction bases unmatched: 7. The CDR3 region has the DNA TGTGCCAGCAGCCCGCGGACAGGGGGGGGCACTGAAGCTTTCTTT. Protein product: CASSPRTGGGTEAFF. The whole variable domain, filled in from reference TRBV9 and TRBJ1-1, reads DSGVTQTPKHLITATGQRVTLRCSPRSGDLSVYWYQQSLDQGLQFLIQYYNGEERAKGNILERFSAQQFPDLHSELNLSSLELGDSALYFCASSPRTGGGTEAFFGQGTRLTVV.

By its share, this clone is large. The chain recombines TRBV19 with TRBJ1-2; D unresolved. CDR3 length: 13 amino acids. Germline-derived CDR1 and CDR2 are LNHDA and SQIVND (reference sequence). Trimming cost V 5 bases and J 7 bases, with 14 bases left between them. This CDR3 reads CASSYRATSGYTF. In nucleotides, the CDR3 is TGTGCCAGTAGTTATAGGGCTACGAGTGGCTACACCTTC.

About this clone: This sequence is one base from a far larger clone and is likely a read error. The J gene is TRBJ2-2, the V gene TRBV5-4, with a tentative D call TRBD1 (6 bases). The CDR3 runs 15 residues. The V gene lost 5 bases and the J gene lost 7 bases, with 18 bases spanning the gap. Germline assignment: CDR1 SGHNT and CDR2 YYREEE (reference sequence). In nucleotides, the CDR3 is TGTGCCAGCAGTCGTCAAGGGGGTCGGATCGGGGAGCTGTTTTTT. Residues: CASSRQGGRIGELFF.